This T cell receptor beta chain was documented in a study of a mutant IDH1 vaccine in newly diagnosed glioma. The germline gives CDR1 SGHRS, CDR2 YFSETQ. V was cut by 3 bases and J by 7 bases, with 11 bases left in between. This CDR3 contains 13 residues. Time point in this sample: baseline, week 1 (first vaccination visit). The sample's treatment: pre-vaccination baseline after standard-of-care therapy. General study results and limits: Apparently, pseudoprogression bore no relation to changes among the top peripheral T cell clonotypes.

This clone showed up just once. Antigen: not known. Assay used: immunoSEQ multiplex PCR; TCRdb lists only in-frame clones, some missing. The sample holds tens of thousands of clones; roughly 80% are singletons and the top ten take around 7%. Specimen: PBMCs, collected from a glioma patient treated with radiotherapy, temozolomide or both. The sequence was obtained from a woman in her forties or fifties with glioma. The chain has TRBV5-1 and TRBJ1-5, with D uncertain. In nucleotides, the CDR3 is TGCGCCAGCAGCTGGGGATCGGGGCAGCCCCAGCATTTT. Translated, it gives CASSWGSGQPQHF.